Each of the 18 T cell receptor beta chains below was sequenced from the same sample in a study of T-cell reconstitution after alpha-beta-depleted transplantation in children (dated by TCRdb to the mid-2010s). Library preparation employed PCR. Instrument on record: Illumina HiSeq 2500. Molecular barcoding was employed in the preparation of TCR libraries, with unique molecular identifiers being used to normalize TCRbeta repertoire quantification. TCRdb handled the public reads itself, with Q25 trimming in fastp and clone calling in MiXCR, and kept productive beta chains. Rows merge per CDR3 protein into single entries with the most common DNA and genes. This sample is represented by a few hundred thousand distinct CDR3 sequences; 10% to 15% of them were singletons. The top ten hold 4% to 5.5% of the sample. This specimen consisted of PBMCs, obtained from the stem cell graft. The receptors here all came from a human donor who donated a stem cell graft to a child with Fanconi anemia.

This clonotype occurred many times. The V gene is TRBV29-1, the J gene TRBJ1-2; D ambiguous. The V and J ends lost 7 bases and 4 bases respectively, with 13 bases between them. The CDR3 is 12 residues long. Germline assignment: CDR1 SQVTM and CDR2 ANQGSEA. CDR3 in amino acids: CSAEQVPYGYTF. As DNA, the CDR3 is TGCAGCGCCGAGCAGGTCCCCTATGGCTACACCTTC.

This clonotype was detected only a few times. The chain carries TRBV7-2 and TRBJ2-7; D is possibly TRBD2 (5 bases). V shed 4 bases and J shed 5 bases, with 21 bases lying between them. CDR1 and CDR2 from the germline V gene are SGHTA and FQGNSA. This CDR3 comprises 16 residues. CDR3: CASSSRPRVLLDEQYF. CDR3 in DNA: TGTGCCAGCAGCTCTCGACCGCGGGTGCTTTTAGACGAGCAGTACTTC.

Only a few counts were recorded for this clonotype. The rearrangement links TRBV20-1 to TRBJ1-2, with 9 bases matching TRBD1. There are 13 residues in the CDR3. Germline CDR1 is DFQATT and CDR2 is SNEGSKA (reference sequence). The trim removed 3 bases at V and 3 bases at J, leaving 2 bases unmatched. The CDR3 region is CSARGQGHYGYTF. The CDR3 DNA reads as TGCAGTGCTAGGGGACAGGGCCACTATGGCTACACCTTC.

There are many counts of this clonotype. V and J are TRBV29-1 and TRBJ2-1; tentative D call: TRBD2 (5 bases). The CDR3 loop spans 14 amino acids. Germline CDR1 and CDR2: SQVTM and ANQGSEA. V dropped 6 bases and J dropped 4 bases, with 16 bases sitting between them. The CDR3 sequence: CSVLSPERYNEQFF. The CDR3 bases are TGCAGCGTCCTTTCCCCAGAGCGGTACAATGAGCAGTTCTTC.

This clonotype was seen repeatedly, ten times or more. Here the CDR3 DNA reads TGTGCCAGCAGCCGACCAGGGATCTCTGAAGCTTTCTTT. This codes for CASSRPGISEAFF. This sequence joins TRBV5-5 and TRBJ1-1; perhaps TRBD1 as D (5 bases). The length of the CDR3 is 13 residues. Deletions cut 4 bases from V and 6 bases from J, with 13 bases between. Germline V gene data show CDR1 as SGHKS and CDR2 as YYEKEE (reference sequence).

Many counts were recorded for this clonotype. Germline and junction disagree at one end, which may indicate a read error. V is TRBV12-3 or TRBV12-4 and J is TRBJ2-1; weak D call: TRBD2 (5 bases). The CDR3 runs to 13 residues. In nucleotides, the CDR3 is TGTGCCAGCAGCTTAGGACTTTACAATGAGCAGTTCTTC. Encoded protein: CASSLGLYNEQFF.

In regard to this clonotype: This may come from a read error, since a much larger clone is one base off. The chain employs TRBV5-4 and TRBJ2-7, with D perhaps TRBD1 or TRBD2 (5 bases each). Germline V CDR1 and CDR2: SGHNT, YYREEE (reference sequence). The CDR3 has 13 amino acids. Trimming removed 0 bases at V and 3 bases at J, with 7 bases between. The CDR3 loop reads CASSLGDDYEQYV. The CDR3 bases are TGTGCCAGCAGCTTGGGGGACGACTACGAGCAGTACGTC.

This clonotype was seen a handful of times. The V gene is TRBV9, the J gene TRBJ2-1; D possibly corresponds to TRBD2 (6 bases). V was trimmed by 2 bases and J by 5 bases, leaving 11 bases between them. The germline V gene encodes CDR1 SGDLS and CDR2 YYNGEE. The CDR3 extends over 14 amino acids. CDR3 in DNA: TGTGCCAGCAGCGTGGGCCTAGCGCACAATGAGCAGTTCTTC. Its protein is CASSVGLAHNEQFF.

The sample holds a few counts of this clonotype. The chain uses TRBV6-1 and TRBJ1-1; D remains ambiguous. This CDR3 contains 18 residues. V lost 5 bases to trimming and J lost 0 bases, with 22 bases between them. In germline, CDR1 is MNHNS, CDR2 SASEGT. The CDR3 nucleotides are TGTGCCAGCAGTTTCCACCCACTCCAAGCCAGCATGAACACTGAAGCTTTCTTT. Translated, it gives CASSFHPLQASMNTEAFF.

V and J are TRBV12-3 or TRBV12-4 and TRBJ1-1; D might be TRBD1 (6 bases). The CDR3 is 14 residues long. V lost 5 bases and J 6 bases, leaving 16 bases between the germline ends. CDR3 sequence: CASSPGVRGAEAFF. The CDR3 coding sequence is TGTGCCAGCAGTCCCGGAGTCAGGGGAGCTGAAGCTTTCTTT.

This sequence joins TRBV5-1 and TRBJ2-1, with D maybe TRBD2 (5 bases). V was cut by 3 bases and J by 5 bases, with 15 bases left in between. Germline V gene lookup returns CDR1 SGHRS and CDR2 YFSETQ. CDR3 size: 15 residues. CDR3 sequence (DNA): TGCGCCAGCAGCTGGGAGAATCCCGTCGACAATGAGCAGTTCTTC. Protein: CASSWENPVDNEQFF.

This clonotype appeared a single time. The chain's CDR3 is CASSLTGSTQYF. In DNA, the CDR3 is TGTGCCAGCAGCTTGACAGGGAGTACGCAGTATTTT. This chain connects TRBV12-3 or TRBV12-4 to TRBJ2-3; 7 nucleotides line up with TRBD1. V dropped 6 bases and J dropped 8; count of bases not matched to a gene: 5. The CDR3 is 12 residues long.

In its sample, this clonotype was seen a few times. J is TRBJ1-2 and V is TRBV6-5; possible D gene TRBD1, 6 bases. Germline V gene data show CDR1 as MNHEY and CDR2 as SVGAGI. V was cut by 2 bases and J by 4 bases, with 11 bases left in between. The CDR3 contains 14 residues. As DNA, the CDR3 is TGTGCCAGCAGTTACGTCAAGGGGGGCTATGGCTACACCTTC. Protein sequence: CASSYVKGGYGYTF.

This chain uses TRBV6-1 with TRBJ2-6; D is possibly TRBD2 (6 bases). The CDR3 extends over 14 amino acids. Deletions cut 10 bases from V and 0 bases from J, with 10 bases between. The V gene's germline CDR1 is MNHNS and CDR2 SASEGT. Here the CDR3 reads CATFGSSGANVLTF. In DNA, the CDR3 is TGTGCCACCTTCGGGAGCTCTGGGGCCAACGTCCTGACTTTC.

This clonotype was detected many times. The chain uses TRBV5-1 and TRBJ2-7, with D hard to call. V was cut by 0 bases and J by 4 bases, with 5 bases left in between. The germline V gene has CDR1 SGHRS and CDR2 YFSETQ. The CDR3 sequence is 12 residues long. The DNA of the CDR3 is TGCGCCAGCAGCTTGGATGGGTACGAGCAGTACTTC. This codes for CASSLDGYEQYF.

The genes are TRBV11-1 and TRBJ1-1; perhaps TRBD1 as D (5 bases). CDR3 size: 18 residues. Germline values: CDR1 SGHAT, CDR2 FQDESV (reference sequence). The V end lost 0 bases, the J end lost 1 base, and 18 bases lay between the germline ends. CDR3 region: CASSLAILGSGGNTEAFF. In nucleotides, the CDR3 is TGTGCCAGCAGCTTAGCTATTCTGGGGTCGGGGGGGAACACTGAAGCTTTCTTT.

This chain joins TRBV7-8 and TRBJ2-2; D tentatively fits TRBD1 or TRBD2 (6 bases each). Germline V lookup: CDR1 SGHVS, CDR2 FQNEAQ. This CDR3 spans 14 amino acids. Trimming removed 5 bases at V and 6 bases at J, with 13 bases between. The CDR3 sequence: CASSPQRGAGELFF. As DNA, the CDR3 is TGTGCCAGCAGCCCTCAGAGGGGGGCCGGGGAGCTGTTTTTT.

This rearrangement joins TRBV5-1 to TRBJ2-3; the D gene is possibly TRBD1 (7 bases). CDR1 is SGHRS, CDR2 YFSETQ, per germline. The CDR3 contains 14 residues. Trimming took 7 bases from V and 5 from J, leaving 17 bases between them. As DNA, the CDR3 is TGCGCCAGCGGCCGGGGGACAGCACAAGATACGCAGTATTTT. Its translation is CASGRGTAQDTQYF.